Presented here are 3 T cell receptor beta chains from one specimen sequenced in a study of graft-versus-host responses after intestinal transplantation. Method: immunoSEQ multiplex PCR; TCRdb's copy keeps in-frame clones and lacks some. The sample shows about 99,000 clones, over 85% of them seen only once. These TCRs' antigens remain unknown. The sequencing used unstimulated CD8+ T cells sorted from spleen or lymph node cells, collected before intestinal transplant. These receptors came from a human donor who received an intestinal transplant.

As for this clone: The junction differs from germline at one of its ends, possibly a read error. The chain uses TRBV7-9 and TRBJ1-6, with D unresolved. CDR1 is SEHNR, CDR2 FQNEAQ, per germline (reference sequence). There are 15 residues in the CDR3. CDR3 bases: TGTGCCGGCAGCGCACAGAAATCCTATAATTCACCCCTCCACTTT. As protein: CAGSAQKSYNSPLHF.

Written as DNA, the CDR3 is TGTGCCAGCAGCCCTGCTCAGGGATACAACGTCCTGACTTTC. This translates into CASSPAQGYNVLTF. The chain couples TRBV9 to TRBJ2-6, with a possible D match to TRBD1 (5 bases). Trimming removed 4 bases at V and 9 bases at J, with 14 bases between. Germline loops: CDR1 SGDLS, CDR2 YYNGEE. The CDR3 spans 14 residues.

The CDR3 spells CASSPDGGSYGYTF. CDR3 DNA sequence: TGTGCCAGCAGTCCGGATGGGGGCAGTTACGGCTACACCTTC. V and J are TRBV27 and TRBJ1-2; possibly TRBD1 for D (6 bases). The CDR3 runs 14 residues. Germline assignment: CDR1 MNHEY and CDR2 SMNVEV (reference sequence). The V end was cut by 5 bases, the J end by 8 bases, with 18 bases between.